This entry describes one T cell receptor beta chain. Its specificity is not known. V dropped 5 bases and J dropped 5; count of bases not matched to a gene: 10. Germline values: CDR1 ENHRY, CDR2 SYGVKD. CDR3 length: 15 amino acids. The assay was immunoSEQ multiplex PCR, and TCRdb's table has in-frame clones only and misses some. Seen here are just over 35,000 clones, 75% to 90% observed once, and the top ten hold around 16%. This sample is part of a study of a mutant IDH1 vaccine in newly diagnosed glioma. At the level of the study: Across weeks 1, 3, 5, 7, 11, 15, 19 and 23, patients received a vaccination each time, eight in all. The first vaccination came 4-6 weeks after radiotherapy alone, or with temozolomide cycles. Patients got radiotherapy, temozolomide, or both beforehand, and most got both.

Time point here: week 11, during vaccination. The investigators gave 300 ug of mutant IDH1 20-mer peptide in each vaccine dose, together with topical imiquimod. The donor cohort comprised cases of new WHO grade 3 or 4 IDH1-mutant, ATRX-lost astrocytoma. This chain joins TRBV10-3 and TRBJ2-7; 9 bases fit TRBD2. The receptor's source is a woman in her thirties with glioma. Some clones in this sample may be carry-over from other donors' samples. Source: peripheral blood mononuclear cells (PBMCs), taken from a glioma patient whose treatment included an IDH1 peptide vaccine. The CDR3 is CAISTIAGEGHEQYF. The CDR3 region has the DNA TGTGCCATCAGTACCATAGCGGGAGAGGGCCACGAGCAGTACTTC.